This TCR beta chain was recorded in a study of regulatory dendritic cells for organ transplantation. As for the study in general: Monocytes received vitamin D3 on days 0 and 4, IL-10 on day 4.

Here immunoSEQ multiplex PCR was the method, and the copy in TCRdb shows in-frame clones only, minus some. The sample records approximately 11,000 clones, 65% to 80% being singletons. V was pared by 3 bases and J by 4 bases, with 13 bases between. The CDR3 extends over 14 amino acids. Germline V gene sequence: CDR1 SGHAT, CDR2 FQNNGV. Regarding this clone: Its antigen is unidentified.

Sorted subsets were CFSE-labeled and cultured approximately 5 days with allogeneic dendritic cells. The study's findings and limits: Regulatory dendritic cells appeared to expand memory CD8+ clones less than mature ones.

The chain uses TRBV11-2 and TRBJ2-7; tentative D call: TRBD2 (7 bases). This TCR was sampled from a human donor in good health. The sequencing input was memory CD4+ T cells from blood cultured with regulatory dendritic cells. The subset denotes: CD45RO+ memory T cells. For the CDR3, the DNA is TGTGCCAGCAGCTTCGGCGGGGGCAGGTACGAGCAGTACTTC. Translation gives CASSFGGGRYEQYF.